This T cell receptor (beta chain) was sequenced in a study of blood T cell repertoires in COVID-19. Across the whole study: There were acute and convalescent COVID-19 samples, and they came from the United States, Italy and Spain. T cells, B-cell-depleted T cells, or PBMCs provided the cDNA or gDNA that served as material.

Original handling: The assay estimated nucleated cells by amplifying reference gene primers. Method: immunoSEQ multiplex PCR; TCRdb's copy keeps in-frame clones and lacks some. V and J calls and clone size are as listed in that table; D and trimming were resolved from the DNA. The sample has around 130,000 clones; more than 70% are singletons. This receptor was obtained from a woman in her twenties or thirties who had recovered from COVID-19. The source material was peripheral blood.

Written as DNA, the CDR3 is TGCAGCGTTGAAGGGAGGATGGTCACTGAAGCTTTCTTT. Amino acids: CSVEGRMVTEAFF. The chain employs TRBV29-1 and TRBJ1-1; D is unresolved. Trimming left V 1 base short and J 4 bases short, with 10 bases between. CDR1 is SQVTM and CDR2 is ANQGSEA in the germline V gene. CDR3 length: 13 amino acids.